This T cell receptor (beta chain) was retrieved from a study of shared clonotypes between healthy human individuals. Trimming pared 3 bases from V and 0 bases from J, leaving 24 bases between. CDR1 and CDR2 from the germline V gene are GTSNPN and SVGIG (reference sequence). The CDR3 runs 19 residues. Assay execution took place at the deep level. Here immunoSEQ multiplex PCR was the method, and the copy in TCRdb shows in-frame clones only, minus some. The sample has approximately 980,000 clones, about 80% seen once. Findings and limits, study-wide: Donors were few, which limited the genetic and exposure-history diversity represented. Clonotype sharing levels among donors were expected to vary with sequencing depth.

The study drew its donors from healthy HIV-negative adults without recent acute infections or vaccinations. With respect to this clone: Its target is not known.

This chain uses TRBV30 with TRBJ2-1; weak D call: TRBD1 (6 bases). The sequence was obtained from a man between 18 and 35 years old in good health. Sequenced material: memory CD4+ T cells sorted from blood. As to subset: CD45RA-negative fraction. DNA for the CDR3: TGTGCCTGGAGCACGAGGGTAAGTGAGGGGGAGAGCTCCTACAATGAGCAGTTCTTC. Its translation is CAWSTRVSEGESSYNEQFF.